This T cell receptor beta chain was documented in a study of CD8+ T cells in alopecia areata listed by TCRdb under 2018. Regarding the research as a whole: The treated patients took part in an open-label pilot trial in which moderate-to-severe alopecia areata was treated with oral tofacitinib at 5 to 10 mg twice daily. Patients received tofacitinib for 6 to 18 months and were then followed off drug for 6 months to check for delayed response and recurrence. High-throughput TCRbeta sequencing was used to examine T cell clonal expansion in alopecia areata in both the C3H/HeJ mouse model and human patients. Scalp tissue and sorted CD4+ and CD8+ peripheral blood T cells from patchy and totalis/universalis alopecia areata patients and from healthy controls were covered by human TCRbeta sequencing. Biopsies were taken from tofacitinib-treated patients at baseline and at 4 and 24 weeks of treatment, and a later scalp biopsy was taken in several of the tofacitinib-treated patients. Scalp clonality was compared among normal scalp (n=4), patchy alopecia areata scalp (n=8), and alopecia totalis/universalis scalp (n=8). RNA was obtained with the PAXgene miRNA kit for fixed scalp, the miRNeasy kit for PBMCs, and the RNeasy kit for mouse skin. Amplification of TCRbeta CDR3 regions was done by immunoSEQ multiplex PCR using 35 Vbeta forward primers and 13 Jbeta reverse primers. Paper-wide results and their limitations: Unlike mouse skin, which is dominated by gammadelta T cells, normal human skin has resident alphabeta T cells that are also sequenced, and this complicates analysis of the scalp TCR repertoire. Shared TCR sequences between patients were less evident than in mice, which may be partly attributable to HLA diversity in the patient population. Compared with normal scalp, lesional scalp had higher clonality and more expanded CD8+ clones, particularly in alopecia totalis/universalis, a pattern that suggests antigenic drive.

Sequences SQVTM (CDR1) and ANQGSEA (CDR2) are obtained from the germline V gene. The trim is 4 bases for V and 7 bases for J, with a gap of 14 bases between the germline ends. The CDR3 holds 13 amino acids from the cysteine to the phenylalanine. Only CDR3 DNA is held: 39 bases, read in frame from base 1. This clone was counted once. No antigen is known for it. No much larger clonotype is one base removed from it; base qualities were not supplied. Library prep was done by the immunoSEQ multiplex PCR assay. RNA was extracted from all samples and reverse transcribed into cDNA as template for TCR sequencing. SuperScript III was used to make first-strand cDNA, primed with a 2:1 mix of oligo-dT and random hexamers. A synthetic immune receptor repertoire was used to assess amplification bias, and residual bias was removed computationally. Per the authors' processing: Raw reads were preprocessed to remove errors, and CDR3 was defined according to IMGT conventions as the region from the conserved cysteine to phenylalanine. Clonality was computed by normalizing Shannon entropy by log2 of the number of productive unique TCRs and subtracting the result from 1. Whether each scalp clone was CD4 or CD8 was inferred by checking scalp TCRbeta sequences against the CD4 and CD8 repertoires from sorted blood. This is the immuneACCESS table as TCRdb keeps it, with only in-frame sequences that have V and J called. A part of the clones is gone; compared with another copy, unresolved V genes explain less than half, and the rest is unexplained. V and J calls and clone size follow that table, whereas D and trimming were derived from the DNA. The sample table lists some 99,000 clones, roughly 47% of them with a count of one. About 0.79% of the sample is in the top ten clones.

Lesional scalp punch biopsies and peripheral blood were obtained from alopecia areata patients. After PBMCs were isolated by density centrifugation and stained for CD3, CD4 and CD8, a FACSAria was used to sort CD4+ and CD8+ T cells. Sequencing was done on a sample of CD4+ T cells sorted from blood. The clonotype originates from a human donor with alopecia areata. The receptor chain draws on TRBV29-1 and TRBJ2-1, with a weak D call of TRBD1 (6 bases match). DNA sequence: TGCAGCGTTGTACGCAGGGGCGCAAATGAGCAGTTCTTC. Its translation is CSVVRRGANEQFF.